The 13 T cell receptor beta chains below all came from one sample that was sequenced in a study of cytomegalovirus exposure and HLA in healthy donors. Researchers ran the PCR with 60 Vbeta and 13 Jbeta primers. Some clones are missing from TCRdb's copy, which holds only in-frame ones; the method was immunoSEQ multiplex PCR. The table lists 200,000 to 250,000 clones, around 83% of them singletons, with 2.7% in the top ten. The sequenced sample was PBMCs. These receptors originate from a woman in her thirties or forties in good health and CMV-seronegative.

The J gene is TRBJ2-5, the V gene TRBV2; no clear D gene. Germline V gene sequence: CDR1 SNHLY, CDR2 FYNNEI. Deletions cut 9 bases from V and 0 bases from J, with 5 bases between. The CDR3 consists of 11 residues. CDR3 sequence reads: CASYYQETQYF. CDR3 nucleotide sequence: TGTGCCAGTTACTACCAAGAGACCCAGTACTTC.

This clone has a single count. This chain links TRBV5-1 with TRBJ2-1, with TRBD2 matching over 9 bases. V gave up 5 bases and J gave up 1 base; unmatched junction bases: 7. Germline CDR1 is SGHRS and CDR2 is YFSETQ. The CDR3 has 16 amino acids. The CDR3 protein is CASRMASGASYNEQFF. CDR3 nucleotide sequence: TGCGCCAGCAGGATGGCTAGCGGGGCGTCCTACAATGAGCAGTTCTTC.

The chain has TRBV15 and TRBJ2-1, with 10 nucleotides matching TRBD2. Germline assignment: CDR1 LNHNV and CDR2 YYDKDF (reference sequence). With V trimmed by 5 bases and J by 7 bases, 5 bases remained unmatched. The CDR3 runs 14 residues. The CDR3 spells CATSPGLAANEQFF. CDR3 sequence (DNA): TGTGCCACCAGCCCCGGACTAGCGGCAAATGAGCAGTTCTTC. Full variable domain (missing parts from reference TRBV15 and TRBJ2-1): DAMVIQNPRYQVTQFGKPVTLSCSQTLNHNVMYWYQQKSSQAPKLLFHYYDKDFNNEADTPDNFQSRRPNTSFCFLDIRSPGLGDTAMYLCATSPGLAANEQFFGPGTRLTVL.

This clone was seen a single time. The V and J genes are TRBV13 and TRBJ1-1; D is unclear. CDR1 PRHDT and CDR2 FYEKMQ come from the germline V gene (reference sequence). The CDR3 has 14 amino acids. V lost 5 bases, J lost 0 bases, and 10 bases lay in between. The CDR3 region is CASSQQLMNTEAFF. CDR3 coding DNA: TGTGCCAGCAGCCAACAGTTAATGAACACTGAAGCTTTCTTT.

This clone appeared a few times. The same CDR3 arises from other DNA sequences in this sample as well. J is TRBJ2-7 and V is TRBV7-9; TRBD2 matches at 12 bases. CDR3 size: 14 residues. Germline trimming cut 5 bases from V and 4 bases from J; bases unmatched to any gene: 3. Germline V gene sequence: CDR1 SEHNR, CDR2 FQNEAQ (reference sequence). The CDR3 loop is CASSPTSGSYEQYF. The CDR3 DNA sequence: TGTGCCAGCAGCCCGACTAGCGGGAGTTACGAGCAGTACTTC.

The chain joins TRBV7-3 to TRBJ2-6; 7 nucleotides align to TRBD1. The length of the CDR3 is 17 residues. CDR1 SGHTA and CDR2 FQGTGA come from the germline V gene. With 5 bases clipped from V and 0 bases from J, the junction kept 7 bases outside the gene matches. Here the CDR3 DNA reads TGTGCCAGCAGCAGCAGGGGGACCTCCTCTGGGGCCAACGTCCTGACTTTC. This codes for CASSSRGTSSGANVLTF.

The chain uses TRBV28 and TRBJ2-7, with a tentative D call TRBD2 (6 bases). The CDR3 is 13 amino acids. The V end was cut by 5 bases, the J end by 7 bases, with 15 bases between. The V gene's germline CDR1 is MDHEN and CDR2 SYDVKM. CDR3 sequence: CASSPRLVREQYF. For the CDR3, the DNA is TGTGCCAGCAGTCCACGACTAGTCCGTGAGCAGTACTTC.

This clone has a handful of counts. The genes are TRBV6-4 and TRBJ1-5; D is possibly TRBD1 (5 bases). Germline CDR1 and CDR2: MRHNA and SNTAGT. Trimming stripped 4 bases from V and 3 bases from J, with 13 bases between. The CDR3 runs 15 residues. CDR3 sequence: CASSAAGGDNQPQHF. The CDR3 DNA follows: TGTGCCAGCAGTGCCGCCGGAGGGGACAATCAGCCCCAGCATTTT.

This clone was counted only a few times. CDR3 coding DNA: TGTGCCAGCAGCTCAAATCGACAGAGCGTCGGTGAAAAACTGTTTTTT. It encodes CASSSNRQSVGEKLFF. V and J are TRBV7-6 and TRBJ1-4; possible D gene TRBD1, 5 bases. The CDR3 totals 16 residues. CDR1 is SGHVS, CDR2 FNYEAQ, per germline. Between the trimmed V and J ends, which lost 4 bases and 7 bases, there was a span of 19 bases.

J is TRBJ2-7 and V is TRBV19; TRBD2 aligns across 8 bases. CDR1 LNHDA and CDR2 SQIVND come from the germline V gene (reference sequence). V was pared by 10 bases and J by 9 bases, with 14 bases of the junction left unmatched. The CDR3 extends over 13 amino acids. Here the CDR3 reads CATGTGGPHAQYF. The CDR3 nucleotides are TGTGCCACTGGGACGGGAGGGCCCCACGCGCAGTACTTC.

The rearrangement links TRBV27 to TRBJ2-1; no clear D. In germline, CDR1 is MNHEY, CDR2 SMNVEV (reference sequence). V lost 2 bases and J lost 7, with 15 bases in between. CDR3 length: 15 residues. Written as DNA, the CDR3 is TGTGCCAGCAGTTTAGCAGTACCTGTGTTTAATGAGCAGTTCTTC. Amino acid sequence: CASSLAVPVFNEQFF.

Worth noting for this clone: The sample contains more than one DNA sequence encoding this CDR3. The chain uses TRBV5-1 and TRBJ2-7, with a tentative D call TRBD1 (6 bases). Germline V gene lookup returns CDR1 SGHRS and CDR2 YFSETQ. This CDR3 has 11 amino acids. V lost 7 bases to trimming and J lost 3 bases, with 8 bases between them. CDR3 sequence (DNA): TGCGCCAGCCGACAGGACTACGAGCAGTACTTC. Residues: CASRQDYEQYF. Combining the CDR3 with reference TRBV5-1 and TRBJ2-7 gives the whole variable domain KAGVTQTPRYLIKTRGQQVTLSCSPISGHRSVSWYQQTPGQGLQFLFEYFSETQRNKGNFPGRFSGRQFSNSRSEMNVSTLELGDSALYLCASRQDYEQYFGPGTRLTVT.

This clone has only one observation. The chain couples TRBV30 to TRBJ1-2; 10 nucleotides match TRBD1. Per germline, CDR1 GTSNPN and CDR2 SVGIG (reference sequence). V lost 3 bases and J lost 8; bases outside the gene matches: 3. The CDR3 loop spans 12 amino acids. In DNA form, the CDR3 reads TGTGCCTGGAGGACAGGGGGCCGGGGCTACACCTTC. This gives the protein CAWRTGGRGYTF.